The next 14 T cell receptor beta chains were all read from a single sample in a study of T cell responses to AZD1222 COVID-19 vaccine. Clones were read by immunoSEQ multiplex PCR, and TCRdb kept only the in-frame ones, dropping some. Among about 180,000 clones listed, over 85% were seen once. This material consisted of peripheral blood, taken 28 days after the second dose of the MenACWY control vaccine. These receptor sequences come from an adult who received the MenACWY meningococcal vaccine as a control.

In DNA form, the CDR3 reads TGTGCCAGCAGTGCGACAGAGAAACTGTTTTTT. This codes for CASSATEKLFF. The chain employs TRBV6-6 and TRBJ1-4; D is perhaps TRBD1 (5 bases). Per germline, CDR1 MNHNY and CDR2 SVGAGI (reference sequence). The CDR3 loop spans 11 amino acids. Trimming took off 5 bases at V and 11 bases at J, with 9 bases between the two ends.

This clone was detected a few times. Other DNA sequences in this specimen translate into the identical CDR3. The J gene is TRBJ1-1, the V gene TRBV19; D gene unclear. This CDR3 region has 13 residues. The V gene lost 1 base and the J gene lost 1 base, with 4 bases spanning the gap. Per the germline V gene, CDR1 is LNHDA and CDR2 is SQIVND (reference sequence). The CDR3 loop is CASSIGANTEAFF. Written as DNA, the CDR3 is TGTGCCAGTAGTATAGGCGCGAACACTGAAGCTTTCTTT.

J is TRBJ1-4 and V is TRBV5-6; perhaps TRBD1 as D (6 bases). Trimming removed 4 bases from V and 4 bases from J, with 14 bases in between. The germline V gene encodes CDR1 SGHDT and CDR2 YYEEEE. The CDR3 covers 15 residues. CDR3 DNA: TGTGCCAGCAGCCTCCGACAGGAGTATAATGAAAAACTGTTTTTT. It codes for CASSLRQEYNEKLFF.

This chain connects TRBV7-9 to TRBJ1-6, with D uncertain. With 8 bases removed from V and 1 base from J, the gap between germline ends came to 12 bases. Germline CDR1 is SEHNR and CDR2 is FQNEAQ (reference sequence). The CDR3 contains 15 residues. CDR3 in amino acids: CASGVYGSYNSPLHF. The CDR3 bases are TGTGCCAGCGGGGTCTACGGATCCTATAATTCACCCCTCCACTTT.

A few counts support this clone. CDR3 bases: TGTGCCAGCAGTGCGGTAGATTTGAATGAAAAACTGTTTTTT. Its protein product is CASSAVDLNEKLFF. This chain uses TRBV2 with TRBJ1-4; no firm D call. Trimming cost V 4 bases and J 5 bases, with 11 bases left between them. The CDR3 contains 14 residues. Germline CDR1 reads SNHLY; CDR2 reads FYNNEI. Full variable domain (rest looked up from reference TRBV2 and TRBJ1-4): EPEVTQTPSHQVTQMGQEVILRCVPISNHLYFYWYRQILGQKVEFLVSFYNNEISEKSEIFDDQFSVERPDGSNFTLKIRSTKLEDSAMYFCASSAVDLNEKLFFGSGTQLSVL.

The chain carries TRBV5-1 and TRBJ2-5, with TRBD2 matching over 7 bases. The V gene's germline CDR1 is SGHRS and CDR2 YFSETQ. There are 16 residues in the CDR3. With 6 bases clipped from V and 5 bases from J, the junction kept 16 bases outside the gene matches. CDR3 nucleotide sequence: TGCGCCAGCACCAAAGGCCCGTCGGGAGGCGGGGAGACCCAGTACTTC. This encodes CASTKGPSGGGETQYF. Combining the CDR3 with reference TRBV5-1 and TRBJ2-5 gives the whole variable domain KAGVTQTPRYLIKTRGQQVTLSCSPISGHRSVSWYQQTPGQGLQFLFEYFSETQRNKGNFPGRFSGRQFSNSRSEMNVSTLELGDSALYLCASTKGPSGGGETQYFGPGTRLLVL.

The chain carries TRBV20-1 and TRBJ1-1; D may be TRBD1 (6 bases). Trimming removed 3 bases at V and 4 bases at J, with 15 bases between. CDR1 is DFQATT, CDR2 SNEGSKA, per germline (reference sequence). The CDR3 is 14 amino acids. CDR3 residues: CSASFGGRATEAFF. The CDR3 bases are TGCAGTGCTAGTTTCGGGGGGCGCGCCACTGAAGCTTTCTTT.

CDR3 sequence reads: CASSPAGVVSYNEQFF. DNA for the CDR3: TGTGCCAGCAGCCCGGCGGGGGTAGTCTCCTACAATGAGCAGTTCTTC. The gene calls are TRBV5-4 and TRBJ2-1; 7 bases are a match to TRBD2. The CDR3 runs to 16 residues. Trimming cost V 4 bases and J 0 bases; bases outside gene matches: 7. Germline lookup yields CDR1 SGHNT and CDR2 YYREEE (reference sequence).

V gene TRBV5-4 combines with J gene TRBJ2-3; TRBD2 matches at 12 bases. This CDR3 is built from 18 residues. CDR1 is SGHNT, CDR2 YYREEE, per germline (reference sequence). V was clipped by 2 bases and J by 0 bases; unmatched bases: 7. The CDR3 loop reads CASSFGLAGTPSTDTQYF. DNA of the CDR3: TGTGCCAGCAGCTTCGGACTAGCGGGAACTCCTAGCACAGATACGCAGTATTTT.

The chain is built from TRBV27 and TRBJ1-4, with 7 bases aligning to TRBD1. There are 16 residues in the CDR3. Germline loops: CDR1 MNHEY, CDR2 SMNVEV (reference sequence). V shed 6 bases, J shed 0 bases, and the junction held 7 bases outside the gene matches. DNA of the CDR3: TGTGCCAGCAGGAAGGGACAGACTGCAACTAATGAAAAACTGTTTTTT. It translates to CASRKGQTATNEKLFF.

The chain links TRBV27 to TRBJ2-7; no definite D call. V was shortened by 5 bases and J by 0 bases, with 5 bases between the two germline ends. CDR3 length: 12 residues. The germline V gene has CDR1 MNHEY and CDR2 SMNVEV (reference sequence). CDR3 coding DNA: TGTGCCAGCAGTACGGACTCCTACGAGCAGTACTTC. Its translation: CASSTDSYEQYF.

The chain carries TRBV10-3 and TRBJ1-1; D is unclear. The V gene's germline CDR1 is ENHRY and CDR2 SYGVKD. The CDR3 has 13 residues. Between the trimmed V and J ends, which lost 0 bases and 6 bases, there was a span of 8 bases. CDR3 DNA: TGTGCCATCAGTGAGTCGCTAAGGCCTGAAGCTTTCTTT. Translation gives CAISESLRPEAFF.

This chain joins TRBV7-2 and TRBJ2-7; TRBD1 aligns across 7 bases. Unmatched junction bases numbered 9, after V lost 5 bases and J lost 5 bases. The CDR3 loop spans 14 amino acids. Looked up from germline, CDR1 is SGHTA and CDR2 is FQGNSA. The CDR3 DNA reads TGTGCCAGCAGCCAAGCCCTGACAGGGAACGAGCAGTACTTC. This encodes CASSQALTGNEQYF.

This chain uses TRBV5-1 with TRBJ1-5, with a possible D match to TRBD1 (6 bases). Trimming shortened V by 1 base and J by 5 bases, and 13 bases separated the two germline ends. Germline values: CDR1 SGHRS, CDR2 YFSETQ. The CDR3 length is 15 residues. The CDR3 loop reads CASSLIGQPDQPQHF. For the CDR3, the DNA is TGCGCCAGCAGCTTGATCGGACAGCCCGATCAGCCCCAGCATTTT. Variable domain in full (rest from reference TRBV5-1 and TRBJ1-5): KAGVTQTPRYLIKTRGQQVTLSCSPISGHRSVSWYQQTPGQGLQFLFEYFSETQRNKGNFPGRFSGRQFSNSRSEMNVSTLELGDSALYLCASSLIGQPDQPQHFGDGTRLSIL.